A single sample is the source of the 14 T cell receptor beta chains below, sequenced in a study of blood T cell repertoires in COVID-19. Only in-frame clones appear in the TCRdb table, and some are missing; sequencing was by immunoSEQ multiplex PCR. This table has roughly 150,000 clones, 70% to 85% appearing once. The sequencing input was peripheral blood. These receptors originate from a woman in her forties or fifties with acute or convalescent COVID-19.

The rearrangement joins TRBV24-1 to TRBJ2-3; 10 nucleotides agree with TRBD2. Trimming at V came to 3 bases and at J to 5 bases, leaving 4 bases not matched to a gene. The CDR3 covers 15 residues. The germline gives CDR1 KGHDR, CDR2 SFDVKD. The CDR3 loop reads CATSDASGSGDTQYF. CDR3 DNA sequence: TGTGCCACCAGTGATGCTAGCGGGAGTGGAGATACGCAGTATTTT.

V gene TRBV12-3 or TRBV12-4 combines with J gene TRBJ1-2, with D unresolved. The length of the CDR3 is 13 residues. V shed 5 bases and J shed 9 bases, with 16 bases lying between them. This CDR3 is CASSAGLTISYTF. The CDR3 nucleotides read TGTGCCAGCAGTGCCGGACTGACTATTAGCTACACCTTC.

CDR3 amino acids: CATGLAGGRRSTGELFF. In nucleotides, the CDR3 is TGTGCCACCGGACTAGCGGGGGGGCGGAGGTCGACCGGGGAGCTGTTTTTT. The chain combines TRBV10-3 with TRBJ2-2; 15 bases match TRBD2. Germline V gene sequence: CDR1 ENHRY, CDR2 SYGVKD. The CDR3 runs 17 residues. After removal of 10 bases from V and 5 bases from J, the junction contained 11 bases not matched to a gene.

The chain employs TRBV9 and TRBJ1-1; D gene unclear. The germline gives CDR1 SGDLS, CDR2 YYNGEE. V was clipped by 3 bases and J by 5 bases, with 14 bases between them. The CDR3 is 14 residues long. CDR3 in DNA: TGTGCCAGCAGCGGCCGTTCCCGGGGTACTGAAGCTTTCTTT. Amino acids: CASSGRSRGTEAFF.

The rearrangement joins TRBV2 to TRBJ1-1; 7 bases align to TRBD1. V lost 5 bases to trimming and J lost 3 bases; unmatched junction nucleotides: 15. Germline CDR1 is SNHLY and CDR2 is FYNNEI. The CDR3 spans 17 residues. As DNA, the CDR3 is TGTGCCAGCAGTCCGGGGCGGGACAGCGTTGGTTACACTGAAGCTTTCTTT. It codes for CASSPGRDSVGYTEAFF.

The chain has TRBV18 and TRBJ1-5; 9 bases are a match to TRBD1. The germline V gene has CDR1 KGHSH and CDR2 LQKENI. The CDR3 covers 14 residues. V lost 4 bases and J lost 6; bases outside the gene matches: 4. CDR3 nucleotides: TGTGCCAGCTCACAGGACAGGGGCGGTCAGCCCCAGCATTTT. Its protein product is CASSQDRGGQPQHF.

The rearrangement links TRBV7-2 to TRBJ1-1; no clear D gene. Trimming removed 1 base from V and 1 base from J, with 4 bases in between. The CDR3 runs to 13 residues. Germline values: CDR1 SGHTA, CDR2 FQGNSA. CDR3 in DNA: TGTGCCAGCAGCTTAGTACAGAACACTGAAGCTTTCTTT. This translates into CASSLVQNTEAFF.

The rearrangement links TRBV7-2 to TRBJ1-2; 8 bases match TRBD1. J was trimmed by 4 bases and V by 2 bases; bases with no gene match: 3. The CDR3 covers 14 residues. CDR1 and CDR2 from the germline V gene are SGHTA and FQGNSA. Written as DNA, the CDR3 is TGTGCCAGCAGCTTAATGGACAGGGTCTATGGCTACACCTTC. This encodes CASSLMDRVYGYTF. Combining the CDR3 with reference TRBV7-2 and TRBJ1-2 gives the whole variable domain GAGVSQSPSNKVTEKGKDVELRCDPISGHTALYWYRQSLGQGLEFLIYFQGNSAPDKSGLPSDRFSAERTGGSVSTLTIQRTQQEDSAVYLCASSLMDRVYGYTFGSGTRLTVV.

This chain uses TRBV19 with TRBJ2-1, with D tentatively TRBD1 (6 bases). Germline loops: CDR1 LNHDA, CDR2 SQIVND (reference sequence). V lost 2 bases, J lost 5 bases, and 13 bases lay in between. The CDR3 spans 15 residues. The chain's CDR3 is CASSITGQTHNEQFF. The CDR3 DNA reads TGTGCCAGTAGTATAACCGGACAGACCCACAATGAGCAGTTCTTC.

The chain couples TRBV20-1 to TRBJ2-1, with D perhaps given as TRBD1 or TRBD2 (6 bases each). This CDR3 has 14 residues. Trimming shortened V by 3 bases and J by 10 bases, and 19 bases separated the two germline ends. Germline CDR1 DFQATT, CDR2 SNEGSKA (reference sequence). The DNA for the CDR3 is TGCAGTGCTAGTGGGGGGCTGTCGGGCGGGGAGCAGTTCTTC. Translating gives CSASGGLSGGEQFF.

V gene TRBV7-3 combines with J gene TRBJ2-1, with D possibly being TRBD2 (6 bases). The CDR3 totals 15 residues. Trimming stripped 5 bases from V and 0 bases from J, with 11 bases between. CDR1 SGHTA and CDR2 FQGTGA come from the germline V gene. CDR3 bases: TGTGCCAGCAGCCTATCGACTAGCTCCTACAATGAGCAGTTCTTC. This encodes CASSLSTSSYNEQFF.

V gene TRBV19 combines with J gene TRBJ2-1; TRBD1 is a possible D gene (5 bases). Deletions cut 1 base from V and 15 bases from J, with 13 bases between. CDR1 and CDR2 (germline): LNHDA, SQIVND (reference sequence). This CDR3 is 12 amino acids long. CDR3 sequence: CASSIVPRALFF. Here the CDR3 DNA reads TGTGCCAGTAGTATAGTCCCCAGGGCACTGTTCTTC.

This chain's CDR3 is CASKRWGGETQYF. DNA of the CDR3: TGTGCCAGCAAACGTTGGGGCGGAGAGACCCAGTACTTC. This chain links TRBV12-3 or TRBV12-4 with TRBJ2-5; perhaps TRBD1 as D (5 bases). Trimming left V 7 bases short and J 4 bases short, with 13 bases between. This CDR3 is 13 amino acids long.

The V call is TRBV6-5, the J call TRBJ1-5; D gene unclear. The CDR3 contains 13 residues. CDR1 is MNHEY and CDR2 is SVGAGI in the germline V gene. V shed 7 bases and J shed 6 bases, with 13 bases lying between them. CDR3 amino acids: CASTEGGVQPQHF. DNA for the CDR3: TGTGCCAGCACGGAGGGCGGGGTTCAGCCCCAGCATTTT.